Included here is one T cell receptor beta chain sequence, with context. Its cognate antigen is unknown. Sequencing libraries made from TCR beta cDNA carried unique molecular identifiers. Input amounts of about 0.95 to 11 million T cells were used. These gave approximately 500,000 cDNA molecules, so each molecule approximated one T cell. Using its own MiXCR run on the PCR reads, TCRdb lists one record per CDR3 protein. The table has a few hundred thousand distinct CDR3 sequences, roughly 45% seen once. This CDR3 comprises 16 residues. After removal of 2 bases from V and 3 bases from J, the junction contained 7 bases not matched to a gene. Per the germline V gene, CDR1 is SGHKS and CDR2 is YYEKEE (reference sequence). The sample belongs to a study of post-analysis software for immune sequencing data. Study results and caveats: Co-batched samples clustered tightly together by F measure. Among several TRBV segments more frequent in patients than controls were TRBV5-6, TRBV5-1 and TRBV20-1.

This chain connects TRBV5-5 to TRBJ2-7; 11 positions agree with TRBD2. The origin of this receptor is a girl aged 5-17 years with multiple sclerosis. Sequenced input: blood. CDR3: CASSLEGTSGGYEQYF. CDR3 DNA: TGTGCCAGCAGCTTAGAGGGGACTAGCGGTGGCTACGAGCAGTACTTC.